A single sample is the source of the 25 T cell receptor beta chains below, sequenced in a study of blood T cell repertoires in COVID-19. Assay: immunoSEQ multiplex PCR; the TCRdb copy retains only in-frame clones and omits some. The sample contains 200,000 to 250,000 clones, roughly 83% of which appear only once. Sample: peripheral blood. All receptors come from a woman aged 45 to 65 with acute or convalescent COVID-19.

The chain has TRBV28 and TRBJ1-5; maybe TRBD1 (5 bases). This CDR3 spans 15 amino acids. V was pared by 5 bases and J by 0 bases, with 11 bases between. Germline V gene data show CDR1 as MDHEN and CDR2 as SYDVKM. The CDR3 DNA follows: TGTGCCAGCAGTGCCGACAGTTATAGCAATCAGCCCCAGCATTTT. Translated, it gives CASSADSYSNQPQHF.

V usage is TRBV7-9 and J usage is TRBJ1-5; TRBD1 aligns across 9 bases. The junction had 6 bases not matched to a gene; V was cut back by 4 bases and J by 5 bases. Germline loops: CDR1 SEHNR, CDR2 FQNEAQ (reference sequence). This CDR3 comprises 15 residues. The CDR3 DNA reads TGTGCCAGCAGCTCGAATACAGGGGGCGATCAGCCCCAGCATTTT. Its protein is CASSSNTGGDQPQHF.

The chain joins TRBV5-1 to TRBJ2-2; D gene unclear. Germline lookup yields CDR1 SGHRS and CDR2 YFSETQ. The CDR3 sequence is 15 residues long. Trimming cost V 1 base and J 9 bases, with 16 bases left between them. CDR3 DNA sequence: TGCGCCAGCAGCTTGCGGGTCCAATCGCTTCGGGAGCTGTTTTTT. Protein product: CASSLRVQSLRELFF.

This chain links TRBV11-2 with TRBJ1-1, with a weak D call TRBD1 (6 bases). Trimming pared 4 bases from V and 0 bases from J, leaving 15 bases between. In germline, CDR1 is SGHAT, CDR2 FQNNGV. This CDR3 contains 16 residues. The CDR3 region has the DNA TGTGCCAGCAGCTCGACCACAGGGTTCATGAACACTGAAGCTTTCTTT. It encodes CASSSTTGFMNTEAFF. The whole variable domain, filled in from reference TRBV11-2 and TRBJ1-1, reads EAGVAQSPRYKIIEKRQSVAFWCNPISGHATLYWYQQILGQGPKLLIQFQNNGVVDDSQLPKDRFSAERLKGVDSTLKIQPAKLEDSAVYLCASSSTTGFMNTEAFFGQGTRLTVV.

V is TRBV24-1 and J is TRBJ1-2; D is perhaps TRBD1 (6 bases). Trimming removed 1 base from V and 7 bases from J, with 9 bases in between. The CDR3 has 13 amino acids. CDR1 and CDR2 (germline): KGHDR, SFDVKD. The CDR3 sequence: CATSDLDRRGYTF. CDR3 coding DNA: TGTGCCACCAGTGATTTAGACAGGCGTGGCTACACCTTC.

J is TRBJ1-4 and V is TRBV28; D is ambiguous. Trimming cost V 1 base and J 5 bases, with 11 bases left between them. There are 15 residues in the CDR3. The germline gives CDR1 MDHEN, CDR2 SYDVKM. This chain's CDR3 is CASSLSAPGNEKLFF. The CDR3, as DNA: TGTGCCAGCAGTTTATCCGCCCCCGGGAATGAAAAACTGTTTTTT. The entire variable domain, with the rest obtained from reference TRBV28 and TRBJ1-4, is as follows: DVKVTQSSRYLVKRTGEKVFLECVQDMDHENMFWYRQDPGLGLRLIYFSYDVKMKEKGDIPEGYSVSREKKERFSLILESASTNQTSMYLCASSLSAPGNEKLFFGSGTQLSVL.

V and J are TRBV5-1 and TRBJ2-5, with D maybe TRBD2 (6 bases). The CDR3 length is 15 residues. Trimming shortened V by 0 bases and J by 2 bases, and 11 bases separated the two germline ends. CDR1 and CDR2 (germline): SGHRS, YFSETQ. CDR3 coding DNA: TGCGCCAGCAGCTTGGACCCGGGACTTCAAGAGACCCAGTACTTC. This codes for CASSLDPGLQETQYF.

This clone turned up a few times. The chain is built from TRBV6-6 and TRBJ2-1; 10 nucleotides align to TRBD2. The ends lost 6 bases at V and 2 bases at J; junction bases unmatched: 4. In germline, CDR1 is MNHNY, CDR2 SVGAGI (reference sequence). The CDR3 spans 15 residues. In DNA, the CDR3 is TGTGCCAGCAGCAGGACTAGCGGCACCTACAATGAGCAGTTCTTC. It is translated as CASSRTSGTYNEQFF.

The V call is TRBV5-1, the J call TRBJ1-6, with 9 bases that match TRBD1. This CDR3 comprises 14 residues. V was pared by 6 bases and J by 7 bases, with 5 bases of the junction left unmatched. Per the germline V gene, CDR1 is SGHRS and CDR2 is YFSETQ. CDR3 sequence (DNA): TGCGCCAGCAATCCCGGGACAGGGAATTCACCCCTCCACTTT. This encodes CASNPGTGNSPLHF.

This clone was seen a single time. The rearrangement joins TRBV20-1 to TRBJ2-7; 7 positions match TRBD1. The CDR3 is 14 residues long. Germline-derived CDR1 and CDR2 are DFQATT and SNEGSKA (reference sequence). With V trimmed by 3 bases and J by 2 bases, 7 bases remained unmatched. CDR3 residues: CSASSPQGAYEQYF. As DNA, the CDR3 is TGCAGTGCTAGTAGTCCCCAGGGGGCCTACGAGCAGTACTTC.

J is TRBJ1-5 and V is TRBV7-2; TRBD1 matches 9 bases. The CDR3 consists of 16 residues. V trimming: 5 bases; J trimming: 0 bases; junction bases outside the gene matches: 5. The V gene's germline CDR1 is SGHTA and CDR2 FQGNSA. This chain's CDR3 is CASSARTGDSNQPQHF. CDR3 DNA: TGTGCCAGCAGCGCCCGGACAGGGGATAGCAATCAGCCCCAGCATTTT.

The genes are TRBV6-2 or TRBV6-3 and TRBJ2-2; possible D gene TRBD2, 6 bases. Germline V gene sequence: CDR1 MNHEY, CDR2 SVGEGT. CDR3 length: 18 residues. Trimming took off 4 bases at V and 1 base at J, with 19 bases between the two ends. CDR3 DNA sequence: TGTGCCAGCAGTTCCCTACGGATGGACGGGGGGAACACCGGGGAGCTGTTTTTT. Its translation: CASSSLRMDGGNTGELFF.

This clone came up once. The rearrangement links TRBV19 to TRBJ2-5; D gene ambiguous. Trimming took off 4 bases at V and 2 bases at J, with 8 bases between the two ends. Germline V gives CDR1 LNHDA, CDR2 SQIVND (reference sequence). This CDR3 is built from 13 residues. The CDR3 is CASSTTVQETQYF. The CDR3 DNA reads as TGTGCCAGTAGTACGACTGTACAAGAGACCCAGTACTTC.

The V and J genes are TRBV7-2 and TRBJ2-5; weak D call: TRBD1 (5 bases). The CDR3 is made up of 14 amino acids. In germline, CDR1 is SGHTA, CDR2 FQGNSA. V lost 0 bases, J lost 5 bases, and 10 bases lay in between. The CDR3 is CASSLAGAGETQYF. DNA of the CDR3: TGTGCCAGCAGCTTAGCAGGGGCCGGGGAGACCCAGTACTTC.

This chain links TRBV19 with TRBJ1-5, with D possibly TRBD1 on 5 matching bases. The germline V and J ends were trimmed by 7 bases and 1 base, with 8 bases remaining between them. The CDR3 is 13 amino acids. Germline V gene lookup returns CDR1 LNHDA and CDR2 SQIVND (reference sequence). CDR3 DNA: TGTGCCAGTAAGGGGATAAGCAATCAGCCCCAGCATTTT. It is translated as CASKGISNQPQHF.

V gene TRBV29-1 combines with J gene TRBJ2-3; possible D gene TRBD2, 5 bases. The germline V gene encodes CDR1 SQVTM and CDR2 ANQGSEA. Trimming stripped 0 bases from V and 2 bases from J, with 12 bases between. The CDR3 has 15 amino acids. The CDR3 nucleotides read TGCAGCGTTGAAGATCAGAGGACTTACACAGATACGCAGTATTTT. It codes for CSVEDQRTYTDTQYF.

The chain uses TRBV25-1 and TRBJ2-5; the D gene is possibly TRBD2 (7 bases). CDR3 length equals 13 residues. CDR1 is MGHDK, CDR2 SYGVNS, per germline. V shed 6 bases and J shed 7 bases, with 15 bases lying between them. The CDR3 nucleotides read TGTGCCAGCAGACAAACAGGGAGGGGGACCCAGTACTTC. This gives the protein CASRQTGRGTQYF.

The rearrangement links TRBV7-9 to TRBJ1-1; D is unclear. The V gene's germline CDR1 is SEHNR and CDR2 FQNEAQ (reference sequence). Trimming stripped 1 base from V and 4 bases from J, with 4 bases between. This CDR3 spans 12 amino acids. CDR3 loop: CASSLGRTEAFF. The CDR3 bases are TGTGCCAGCAGCTTAGGTCGCACTGAAGCTTTCTTT.

V is TRBV6-2 or TRBV6-3 and J is TRBJ2-1; D is perhaps TRBD2 (5 bases). The CDR3 runs 11 residues. The V gene lost 6 bases and the J gene lost 9 bases, with 9 bases spanning the gap. Germline CDR1 is MNHEY and CDR2 is SVGEGT. CDR3 sequence: CASSLAAEQFF. The CDR3 DNA sequence: TGTGCCAGCAGCCTAGCCGCTGAGCAGTTCTTC.

The chain has TRBV6-2 or TRBV6-3 and TRBJ2-1; 10 positions agree with TRBD2. Trimming at V came to 6 bases and at J to 5 bases, leaving 13 bases not matched to a gene. The CDR3 length is 17 residues. Germline assignment: CDR1 MNHEY and CDR2 SVGEGT. The CDR3 coding sequence is TGTGCCAGCAGCACGGGGTTAGCGGGGGGTCCAAACAATGAGCAGTTCTTC. This sequence encodes CASSTGLAGGPNNEQFF.

This sequence joins TRBV7-2 and TRBJ1-1; no firm D call. Germline V CDR1 and CDR2: SGHTA, FQGNSA. CDR3 length: 12 amino acids. The V end was cut by 8 bases, the J end by 4 bases, with 11 bases between. CDR3 coding DNA: TGTGCCAGCGGTTTATCGGGCACTGAAGCTTTCTTT. Amino acids: CASGLSGTEAFF. Based on the CDR3 plus reference TRBV7-2 and TRBJ1-1, the full variable domain is GAGVSQSPSNKVTEKGKDVELRCDPISGHTALYWYRQSLGQGLEFLIYFQGNSAPDKSGLPSDRFSAERTGGSVSTLTIQRTQQEDSAVYLCASGLSGTEAFFGQGTRLTVV.

This rearrangement joins TRBV5-1 to TRBJ1-4; 11 nucleotides align to TRBD1. This CDR3 comprises 16 residues. Unmatched junction bases numbered 5, after V lost 4 bases and J lost 3 bases. Looked up from germline, CDR1 is SGHRS and CDR2 is YFSETQ. The CDR3 bases are TGCGCCAGCAGCACTCAGGGACAGGGGGCTAATGAAAAACTGTTTTTT. Translation gives CASSTQGQGANEKLFF.

This clone was seen once. This sequence joins TRBV7-2 and TRBJ2-7; D is unclear. Germline V lookup: CDR1 SGHTA, CDR2 FQGNSA. V was clipped by 7 bases and J by 1 base, with 17 bases between them. The CDR3 extends over 15 amino acids. Written as DNA, the CDR3 is TGTGCCAGCATCCAGAATCCAGATTTTTCCTACGAGCAGTACTTC. The encoded protein is CASIQNPDFSYEQYF.

This chain links TRBV28 with TRBJ2-5, with D tentatively TRBD2 (5 bases). Germline values: CDR1 MDHEN, CDR2 SYDVKM. The CDR3 contains 19 residues. Trimming left V 5 bases short and J 2 bases short, with 27 bases between. The CDR3 protein is CASSPLELATPPFQETQYF. The CDR3 bases are TGTGCCAGCAGTCCCCTCGAGTTAGCGACACCACCATTTCAAGAGACCCAGTACTTC.

This clone was seen only once. The rearrangement uses TRBV7-9 and TRBJ1-1; D gene ambiguous. Germline V lookup: CDR1 SEHNR, CDR2 FQNEAQ (reference sequence). V was cut by 10 bases and J by 0 bases, with 9 bases left in between. The CDR3 runs to 12 residues. DNA for the CDR3: TGTGCCATTTCGGGGATGAACACTGAAGCTTTCTTT. Protein: CAISGMNTEAFF. The full variable domain, in which reference TRBV7-9 and TRBJ1-1 provide the parts outside the CDR3, is DTGVSQNPRHKITKRGQNVTFRCDPISEHNRLYWYRQTLGQGPEFLTYFQNEAQLEKSRLLSDRFSAERPKGSFSTLEIQRTEQGDSAMYLCAISGMNTEAFFGQGTRLTVV.